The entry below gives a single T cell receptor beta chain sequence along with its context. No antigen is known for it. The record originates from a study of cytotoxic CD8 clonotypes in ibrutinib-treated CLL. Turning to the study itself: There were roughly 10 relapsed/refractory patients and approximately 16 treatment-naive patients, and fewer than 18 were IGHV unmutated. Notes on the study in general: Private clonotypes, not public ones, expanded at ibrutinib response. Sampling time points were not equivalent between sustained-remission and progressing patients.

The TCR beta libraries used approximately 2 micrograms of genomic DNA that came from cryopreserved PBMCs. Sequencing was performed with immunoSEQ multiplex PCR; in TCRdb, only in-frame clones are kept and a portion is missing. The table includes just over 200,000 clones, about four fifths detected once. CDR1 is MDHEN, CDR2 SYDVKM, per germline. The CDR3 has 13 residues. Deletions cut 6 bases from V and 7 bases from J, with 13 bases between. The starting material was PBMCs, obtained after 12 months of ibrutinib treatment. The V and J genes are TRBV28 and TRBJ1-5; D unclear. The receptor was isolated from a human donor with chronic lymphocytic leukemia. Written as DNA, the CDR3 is TGTGCCAGCAGCCCGCCGGGAAGCCAGCCCCAGCATTTT. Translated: CASSPPGSQPQHF.